The clone carrying this T cell receptor beta chain was counted between two and nine times. Its target is unknown. The source of the sample is a study of cytomegalovirus exposure and HLA in healthy donors. Study-level points and caveats: In vitro experiments confirmed that three CMV-associated chains were specific for CMV antigens. Highly shared sequence variants in one cluster were likely a sequencing artifact. Later genetic work tied a missense DCLRE1C variant to beta-chain V and J trimming.

PCR used 60 Vbeta primers and 13 Jbeta primers. TCRdb's table, derived via immunoSEQ multiplex PCR, lists solely in-frame clones and lacks some. There are about 120,000 clones in the sample; approximately 8% occur only once, and 6% to 7.5% lies in the top ten. The receptor's source is a woman aged 40 to 49 in good health and CMV-seropositive. Input material: PBMCs.

In DNA form, the CDR3 reads TGTGCCAGCAGCGCCGGGACAGGGGGCTGGACTGAAGCTTTCTTT. It codes for CASSAGTGGWTEAFF. The chain uses TRBV9 and TRBJ1-1, with 12 bases aligning to TRBD1. This CDR3 is built from 15 residues. The trim removed 3 bases at V and 5 bases at J, leaving 5 bases unmatched. CDR1 and CDR2 from the germline V gene are SGDLS and YYNGEE. The entire variable domain, with the rest obtained from reference TRBV9 and TRBJ1-1, is as follows: DSGVTQTPKHLITATGQRVTLRCSPRSGDLSVYWYQQSLDQGLQFLIQYYNGEERAKGNILERFSAQQFPDLHSELNLSSLELGDSALYFCASSAGTGGWTEAFFGQGTRLTVV.